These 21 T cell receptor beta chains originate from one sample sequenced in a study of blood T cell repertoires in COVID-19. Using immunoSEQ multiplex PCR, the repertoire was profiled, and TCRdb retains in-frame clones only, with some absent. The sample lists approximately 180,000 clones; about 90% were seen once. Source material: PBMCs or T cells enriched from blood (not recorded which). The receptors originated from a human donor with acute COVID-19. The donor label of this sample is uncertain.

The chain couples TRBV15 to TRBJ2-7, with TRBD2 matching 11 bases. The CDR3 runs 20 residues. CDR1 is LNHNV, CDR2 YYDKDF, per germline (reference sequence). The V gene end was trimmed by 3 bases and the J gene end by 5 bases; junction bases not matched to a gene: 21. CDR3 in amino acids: CATSSRGGTKRLAGIHEQYF. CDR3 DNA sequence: TGTGCCACCAGCAGCAGGGGGGGGACAAAAAGACTAGCGGGGATTCACGAGCAGTACTTC.

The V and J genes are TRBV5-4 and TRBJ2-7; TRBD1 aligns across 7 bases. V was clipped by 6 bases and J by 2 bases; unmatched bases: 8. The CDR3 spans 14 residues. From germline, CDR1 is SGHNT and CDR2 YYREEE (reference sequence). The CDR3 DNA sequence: TGTGCCAGCACCACTGACAGGGCCCCCTACGAGCAGTACTTC. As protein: CASTTDRAPYEQYF.

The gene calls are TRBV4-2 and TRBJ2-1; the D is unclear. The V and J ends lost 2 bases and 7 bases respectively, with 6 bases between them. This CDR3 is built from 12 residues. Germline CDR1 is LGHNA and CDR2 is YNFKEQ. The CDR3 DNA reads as TGTGCCAGCAGCCAACTAGAAAATGAGCAGTTCTTC. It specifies CASSQLENEQFF.

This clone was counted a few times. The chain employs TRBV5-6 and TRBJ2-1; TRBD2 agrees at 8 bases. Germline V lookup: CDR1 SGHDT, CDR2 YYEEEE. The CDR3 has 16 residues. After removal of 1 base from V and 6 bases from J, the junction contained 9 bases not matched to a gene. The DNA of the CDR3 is TGTGCCAGCAGCTTGCTGGCGGGGGGCCGGACCAATGAGCAGTTCTTC. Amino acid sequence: CASSLLAGGRTNEQFF. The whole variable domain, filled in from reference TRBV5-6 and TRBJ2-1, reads DAGVTQSPTHLIKTRGQQVTLRCSPKSGHDTVSWYQQALGQGPQFIFQYYEEEERQRGNFPDRFSGHQFPNYSSELNVNALLLGDSALYLCASSLLAGGRTNEQFFGPGTRLTVL.

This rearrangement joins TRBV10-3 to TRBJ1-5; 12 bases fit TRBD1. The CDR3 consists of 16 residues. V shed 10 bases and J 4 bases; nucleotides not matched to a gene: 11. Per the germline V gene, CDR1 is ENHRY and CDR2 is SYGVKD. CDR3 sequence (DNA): TGTGCCACACACCCCGGGACAGGGGGCGGTAATCAGCCCCAGCATTTT. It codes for CATHPGTGGGNQPQHF.

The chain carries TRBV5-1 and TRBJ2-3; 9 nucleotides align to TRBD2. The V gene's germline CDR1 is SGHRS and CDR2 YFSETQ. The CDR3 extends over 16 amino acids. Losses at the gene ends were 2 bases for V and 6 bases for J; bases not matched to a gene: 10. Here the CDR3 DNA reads TGCGCCAGCAGCTTAGAGCGGGGGGACCTCACCGATACGCAGTATTTT. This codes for CASSLERGDLTDTQYF.

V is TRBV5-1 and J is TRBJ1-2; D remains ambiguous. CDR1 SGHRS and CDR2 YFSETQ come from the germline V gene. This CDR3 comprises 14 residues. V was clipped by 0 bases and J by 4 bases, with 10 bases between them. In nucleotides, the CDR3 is TGCGCCAGCAGCTTGGACAGTATGGCCTATGGCTACACCTTC. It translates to CASSLDSMAYGYTF.

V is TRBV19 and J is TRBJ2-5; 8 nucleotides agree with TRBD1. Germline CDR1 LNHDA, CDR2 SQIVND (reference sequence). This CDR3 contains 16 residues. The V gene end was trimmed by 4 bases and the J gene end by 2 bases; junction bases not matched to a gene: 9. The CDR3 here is CASSTRTGWGQETQYF. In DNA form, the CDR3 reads TGTGCCAGTAGTACCCGGACAGGGTGGGGACAAGAGACCCAGTACTTC.

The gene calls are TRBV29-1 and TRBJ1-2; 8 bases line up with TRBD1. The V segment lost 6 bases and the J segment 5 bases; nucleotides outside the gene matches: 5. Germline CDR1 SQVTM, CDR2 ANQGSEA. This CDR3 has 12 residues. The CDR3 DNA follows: TGCAGCGTCGGGGACAGGAATTATGGCTACACCTTC. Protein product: CSVGDRNYGYTF.

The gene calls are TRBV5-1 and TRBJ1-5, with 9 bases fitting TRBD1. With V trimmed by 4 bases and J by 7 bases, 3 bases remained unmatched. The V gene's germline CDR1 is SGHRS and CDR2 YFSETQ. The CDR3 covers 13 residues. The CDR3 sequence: CASSLDRGQPQHF. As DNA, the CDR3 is TGCGCCAGCAGCCTGGACAGGGGCCAGCCCCAGCATTTT.

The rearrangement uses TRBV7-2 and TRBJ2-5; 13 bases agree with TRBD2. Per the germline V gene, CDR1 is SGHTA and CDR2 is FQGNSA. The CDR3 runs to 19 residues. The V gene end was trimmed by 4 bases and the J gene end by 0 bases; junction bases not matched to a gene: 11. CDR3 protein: CASSSGPGLAGQYQETQYF. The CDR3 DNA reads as TGTGCCAGCAGCTCGGGACCGGGACTAGCGGGGCAGTACCAAGAGACCCAGTACTTC.

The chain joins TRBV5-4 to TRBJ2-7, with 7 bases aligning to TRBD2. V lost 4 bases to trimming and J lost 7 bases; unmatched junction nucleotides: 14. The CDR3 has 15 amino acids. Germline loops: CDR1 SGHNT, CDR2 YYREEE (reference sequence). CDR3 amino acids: CASSPWAGDGKEQYF. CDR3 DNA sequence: TGTGCCAGCAGCCCCTGGGCGGGGGACGGAAAAGAGCAGTACTTC.

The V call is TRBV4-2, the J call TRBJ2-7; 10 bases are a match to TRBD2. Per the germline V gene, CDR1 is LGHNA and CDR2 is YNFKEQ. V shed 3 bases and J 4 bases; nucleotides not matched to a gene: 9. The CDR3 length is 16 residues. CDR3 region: CASSQTPGLATYEQYF. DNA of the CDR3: TGTGCCAGCAGCCAGACACCGGGACTAGCGACTTACGAGCAGTACTTC.

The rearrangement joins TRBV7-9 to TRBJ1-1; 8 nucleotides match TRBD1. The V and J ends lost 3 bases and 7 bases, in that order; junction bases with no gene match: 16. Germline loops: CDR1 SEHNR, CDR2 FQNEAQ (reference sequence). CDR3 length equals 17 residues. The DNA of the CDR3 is TGTGCCAGCAGCTTTCCTAAAAGGGCGACAGGGGCTAATGAAGCTTTCTTT. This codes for CASSFPKRATGANEAFF. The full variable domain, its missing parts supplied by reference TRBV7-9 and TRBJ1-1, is DTGVSQNPRHKITKRGQNVTFRCDPISEHNRLYWYRQTLGQGPEFLTYFQNEAQLEKSRLLSDRFSAERPKGSFSTLEIQRTEQGDSAMYLCASSFPKRATGANEAFFGQGTRLTVV.

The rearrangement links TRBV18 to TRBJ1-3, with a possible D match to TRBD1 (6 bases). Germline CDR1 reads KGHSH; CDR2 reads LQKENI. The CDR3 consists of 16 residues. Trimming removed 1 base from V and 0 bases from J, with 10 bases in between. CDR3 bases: TGTGCCAGCTCACCACTTGGACAGAGCTCTGGAAACACCATATATTTT. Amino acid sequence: CASSPLGQSSGNTIYF.

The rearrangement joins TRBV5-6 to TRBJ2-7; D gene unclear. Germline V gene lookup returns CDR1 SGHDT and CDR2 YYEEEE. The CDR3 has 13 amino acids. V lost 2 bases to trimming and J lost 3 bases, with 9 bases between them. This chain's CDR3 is CASSLRAYYEQYF. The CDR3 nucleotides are TGTGCCAGCAGCTTAAGAGCCTACTACGAGCAGTACTTC. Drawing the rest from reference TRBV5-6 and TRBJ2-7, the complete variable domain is DAGVTQSPTHLIKTRGQQVTLRCSPKSGHDTVSWYQQALGQGPQFIFQYYEEEERQRGNFPDRFSGHQFPNYSSELNVNALLLGDSALYLCASSLRAYYEQYFGPGTRLTVT.

Here the CDR3 DNA reads TGTGCCAGCAGACCGTACGCGAAGCTGTTTTTT. This codes for CASRPYAKLFF. The V gene is TRBV12-3 or TRBV12-4, the J gene TRBJ2-2; the D is unclear. CDR3 length equals 11 residues. Trimming took 6 bases from V and 12 from J, leaving 11 bases between them.

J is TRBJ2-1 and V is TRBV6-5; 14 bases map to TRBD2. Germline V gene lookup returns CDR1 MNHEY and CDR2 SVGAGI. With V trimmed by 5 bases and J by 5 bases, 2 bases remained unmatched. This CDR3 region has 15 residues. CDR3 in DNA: TGTGCCAGCAGTCAGACTAGCGGGGGGGACAATGAGCAGTTCTTC. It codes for CASSQTSGGDNEQFF.

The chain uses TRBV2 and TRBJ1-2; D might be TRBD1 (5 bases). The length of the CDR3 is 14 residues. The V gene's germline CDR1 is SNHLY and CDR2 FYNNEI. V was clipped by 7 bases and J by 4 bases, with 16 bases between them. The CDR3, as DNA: TGTGCCAGCACCCCGCGGGGGTTTGTCTATGGCTACACCTTC. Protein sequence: CASTPRGFVYGYTF. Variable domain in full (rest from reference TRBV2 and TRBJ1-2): EPEVTQTPSHQVTQMGQEVILRCVPISNHLYFYWYRQILGQKVEFLVSFYNNEISEKSEIFDDQFSVERPDGSNFTLKIRSTKLEDSAMYFCASTPRGFVYGYTFGSGTRLTVV.

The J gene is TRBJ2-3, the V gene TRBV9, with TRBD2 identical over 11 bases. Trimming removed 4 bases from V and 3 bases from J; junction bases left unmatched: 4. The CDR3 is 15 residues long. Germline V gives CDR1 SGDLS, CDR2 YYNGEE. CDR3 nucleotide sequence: TGTGCCAGCAGCCCCAGACTAGCGGGGACAGATACGCAGTATTTT. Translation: CASSPRLAGTDTQYF.

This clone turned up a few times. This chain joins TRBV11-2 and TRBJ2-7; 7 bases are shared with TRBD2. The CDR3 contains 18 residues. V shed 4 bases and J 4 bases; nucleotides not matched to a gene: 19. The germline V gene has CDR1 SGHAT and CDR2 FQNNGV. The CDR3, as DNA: TGTGCCAGCAGCTCCGGGTCTTGGGGTGAAGCGGGGATGTACGAGCAGTACTTC. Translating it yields CASSSGSWGEAGMYEQYF.